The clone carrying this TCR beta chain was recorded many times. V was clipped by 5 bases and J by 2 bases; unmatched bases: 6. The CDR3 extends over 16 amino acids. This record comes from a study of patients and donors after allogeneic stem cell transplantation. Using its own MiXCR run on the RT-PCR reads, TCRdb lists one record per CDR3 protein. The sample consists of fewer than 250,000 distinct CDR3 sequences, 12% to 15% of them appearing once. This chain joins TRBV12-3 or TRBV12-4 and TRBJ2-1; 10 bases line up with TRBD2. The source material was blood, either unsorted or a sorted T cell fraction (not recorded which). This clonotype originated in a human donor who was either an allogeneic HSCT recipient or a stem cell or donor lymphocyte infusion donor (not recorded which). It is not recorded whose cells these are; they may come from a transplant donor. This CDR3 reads CASSKGTSVTYNEQFF. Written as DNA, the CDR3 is TGTGCCAGCAGTAAAGGGACTAGCGTGACCTACAATGAGCAGTTCTTC.